This T cell receptor (beta chain) was identified in a study of cytotoxic CD8 clonotypes in ibrutinib-treated CLL. Study in general: The response samples were taken once patients had been treated for a median of approximately 13 months, range 6 to 36. Sequencing produced an average of around 250,000 productive templates and about 99,000 productive rearrangements per sample. Overall study findings and caveats: With treatment, public clonotypes, which were uncommon, either contracted or remained stable.

This clone occurred once. As yet, its antigen is unknown. Genomic DNA (around 2 micrograms) was obtained from cryopreserved PBMCs for construction of TCR beta libraries. This CDR3 is 18 amino acids long. J lost 4 bases, V lost 6 bases, and 17 bases had no gene match. Germline CDR1 reads SGHTA; CDR2 reads FQGTGA. Sequencing used immunoSEQ multiplex PCR; TCRdb keeps in-frame clones, though not all of them. The table records 200,000 to 250,000 clones, just over 70% of them present only once. This TCR derives from a human donor with chronic lymphocytic leukemia. Sequencing was performed on PBMCs, taken after 12 months of ibrutinib treatment. The genes are TRBV7-3 and TRBJ2-5; 10 bases are shared with TRBD2. CDR3 residues: CASSQKGIAGGKGETQYF. The CDR3 DNA sequence: TGTGCCAGCAGTCAAAAGGGCATAGCGGGAGGTAAAGGAGAGACCCAGTACTTC.